This T cell receptor beta chain originates from a study of OX40 agonist ivuxolimab in advanced cancers. On the study more broadly: Clinicians treated patients with ivuxolimab, an agonistic anti-OX40 (CD134) antibody. Prior therapy, whether anti-PD-1, anti-PD-L1 or anti-CTLA-4, was allowed, and roughly 44% had some.

Findings and caveats of the study: On average, CD8+ T cells showed a greater number of expanded clones than CD4+.

Autoimmune disease history or systemic immunosuppression led to patients being barred. This CDR3 region has 14 residues. V was clipped by 3 bases and J by 5 bases; unmatched bases: 3. Per the germline V gene, CDR1 is SGHRS and CDR2 is YFSETQ. The method was immunoSEQ multiplex PCR; TCRdb's version includes in-frame clones alone and lacks a portion of them. This sample yields some 98,000 clones, of which around nine tenths are seen a single time; 0.25% to 0.35% belongs to the top ten. This clone was found once. Antigen: not known. The sequence came from an adult with an advanced solid tumor such as melanoma, head and neck, liver or kidney cancer. This specimen consisted of CD4+ or CD8+ T cells sorted from blood, obtained in a trial of the OX40 agonist ivuxolimab. The chain recombines TRBV5-1 with TRBJ2-3; TRBD2 aligns across 10 bases. CDR3 protein: CASSSQREGDTQYF. As DNA, the CDR3 is TGCGCCAGCAGCTCTCAGCGGGAGGGAGATACGCAGTATTTT.